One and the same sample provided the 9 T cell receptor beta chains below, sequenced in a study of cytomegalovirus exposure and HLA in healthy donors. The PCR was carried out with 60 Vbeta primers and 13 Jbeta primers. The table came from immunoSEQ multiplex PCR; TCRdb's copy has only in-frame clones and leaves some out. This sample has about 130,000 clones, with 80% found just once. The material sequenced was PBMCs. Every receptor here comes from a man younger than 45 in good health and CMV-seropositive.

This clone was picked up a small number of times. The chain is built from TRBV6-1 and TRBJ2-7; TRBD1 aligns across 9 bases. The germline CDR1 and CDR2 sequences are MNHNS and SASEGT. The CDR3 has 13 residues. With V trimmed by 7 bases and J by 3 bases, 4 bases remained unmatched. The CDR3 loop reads CASMGQGNYEQYF. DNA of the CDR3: TGTGCCAGCATGGGACAGGGAAACTACGAGCAGTACTTC.

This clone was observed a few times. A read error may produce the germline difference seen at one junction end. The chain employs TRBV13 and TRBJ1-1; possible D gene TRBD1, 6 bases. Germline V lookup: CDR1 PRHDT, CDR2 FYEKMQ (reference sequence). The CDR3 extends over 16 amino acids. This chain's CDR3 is CASSRFGVTGDTEVFF. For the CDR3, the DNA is TGTGCCAGCAGCCGGTTTGGCGTGACCGGGGACACTGAAGTTTTCTTT.

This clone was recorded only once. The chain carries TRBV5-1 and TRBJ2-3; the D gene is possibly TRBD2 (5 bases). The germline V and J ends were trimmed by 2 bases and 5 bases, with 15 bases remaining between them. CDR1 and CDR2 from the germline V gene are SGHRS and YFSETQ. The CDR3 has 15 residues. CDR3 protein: CASSFEGPEGDTQYF. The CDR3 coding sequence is TGCGCCAGCAGCTTCGAGGGCCCGGAAGGAGATACGCAGTATTTT.

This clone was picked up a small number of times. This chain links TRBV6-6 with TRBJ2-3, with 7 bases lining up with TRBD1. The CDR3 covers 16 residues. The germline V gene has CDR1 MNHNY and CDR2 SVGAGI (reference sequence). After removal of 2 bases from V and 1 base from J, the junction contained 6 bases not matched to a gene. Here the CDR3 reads CASSYGTGARTDTQYF. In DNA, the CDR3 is TGTGCCAGCAGTTACGGTACAGGGGCCCGCACAGATACGCAGTATTTT.

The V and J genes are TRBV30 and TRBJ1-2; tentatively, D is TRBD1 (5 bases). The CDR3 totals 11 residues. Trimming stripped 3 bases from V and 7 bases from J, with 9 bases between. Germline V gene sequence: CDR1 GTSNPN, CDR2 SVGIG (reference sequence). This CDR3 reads CAWRFGGGYTF. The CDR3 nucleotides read TGTGCCTGGAGGTTCGGGGGTGGCTACACCTTC.

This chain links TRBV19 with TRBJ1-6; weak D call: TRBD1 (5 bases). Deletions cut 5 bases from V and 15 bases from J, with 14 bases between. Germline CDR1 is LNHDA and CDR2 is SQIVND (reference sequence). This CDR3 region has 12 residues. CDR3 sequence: CASSPGGSSLHF. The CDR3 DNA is TGTGCCAGTAGTCCGGGGGGGTCCAGCCTCCACTTT.

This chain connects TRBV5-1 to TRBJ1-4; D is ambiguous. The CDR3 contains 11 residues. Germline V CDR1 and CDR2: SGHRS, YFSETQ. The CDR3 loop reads CDPRAGEKLFF. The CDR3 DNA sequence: TGCGACCCACGCGCGGGTGAAAAACTGTTTTTT.

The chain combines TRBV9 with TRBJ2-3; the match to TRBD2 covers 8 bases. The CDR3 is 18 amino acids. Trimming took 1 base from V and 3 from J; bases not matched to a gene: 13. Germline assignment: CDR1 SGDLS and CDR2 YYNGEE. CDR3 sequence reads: CASSVKLARGDRTDTQYF. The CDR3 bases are TGTGCCAGCAGCGTAAAGCTTGCGCGGGGGGACCGAACAGATACGCAGTATTTT.

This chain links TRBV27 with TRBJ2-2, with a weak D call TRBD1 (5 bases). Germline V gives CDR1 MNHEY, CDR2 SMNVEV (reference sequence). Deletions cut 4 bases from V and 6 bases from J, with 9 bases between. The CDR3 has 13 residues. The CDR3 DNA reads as TGTGCCAGCAGTTCACAGGTAGCCGGGGAGCTGTTTTTT. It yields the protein CASSSQVAGELFF.